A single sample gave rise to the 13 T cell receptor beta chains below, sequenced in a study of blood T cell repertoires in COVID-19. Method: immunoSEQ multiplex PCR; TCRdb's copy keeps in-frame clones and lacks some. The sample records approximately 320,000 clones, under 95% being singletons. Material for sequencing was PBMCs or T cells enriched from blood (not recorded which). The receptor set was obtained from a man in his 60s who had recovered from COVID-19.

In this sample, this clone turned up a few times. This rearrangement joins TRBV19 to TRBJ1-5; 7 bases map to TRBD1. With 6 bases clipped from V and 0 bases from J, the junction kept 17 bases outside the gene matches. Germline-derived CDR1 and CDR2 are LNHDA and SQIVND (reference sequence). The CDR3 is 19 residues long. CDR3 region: CASRTEGARGGSSNQPQHF. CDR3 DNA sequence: TGTGCCAGTAGAACGGAGGGGGCCAGGGGAGGTAGTAGCAATCAGCCCCAGCATTTT.

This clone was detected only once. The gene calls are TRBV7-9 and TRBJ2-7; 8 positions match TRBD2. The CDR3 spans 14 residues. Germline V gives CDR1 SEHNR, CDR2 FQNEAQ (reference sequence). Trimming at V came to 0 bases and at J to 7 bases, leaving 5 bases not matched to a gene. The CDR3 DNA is TGTGCCAGCAGCTTAGCGGTTCGGGGGGGTGAGCAGTACTTC. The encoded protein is CASSLAVRGGEQYF.

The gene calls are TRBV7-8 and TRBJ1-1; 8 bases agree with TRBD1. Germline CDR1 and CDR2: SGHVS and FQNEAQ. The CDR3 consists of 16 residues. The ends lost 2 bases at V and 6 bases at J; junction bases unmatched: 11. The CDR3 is CASSLISAGGMSEAFF. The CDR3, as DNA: TGTGCCAGCAGCTTAATTTCGGCAGGGGGCATGTCTGAAGCTTTCTTT.

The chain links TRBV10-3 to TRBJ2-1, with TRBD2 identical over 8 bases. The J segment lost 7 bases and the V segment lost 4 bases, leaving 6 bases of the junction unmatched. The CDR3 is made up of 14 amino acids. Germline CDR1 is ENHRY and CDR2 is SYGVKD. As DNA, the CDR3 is TGTGCCATCAGTGTCGGGGGGGCTCGGAATGAGCAGTTCTTC. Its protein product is CAISVGGARNEQFF.

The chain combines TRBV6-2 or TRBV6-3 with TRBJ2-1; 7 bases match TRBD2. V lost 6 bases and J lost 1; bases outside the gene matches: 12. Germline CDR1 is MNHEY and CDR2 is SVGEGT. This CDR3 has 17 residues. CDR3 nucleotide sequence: TGTGCCAGCAGCCTCGTGGGGCGGGAGAGGTCCTACAATGAGCAGTTCTTC. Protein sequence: CASSLVGRERSYNEQFF.

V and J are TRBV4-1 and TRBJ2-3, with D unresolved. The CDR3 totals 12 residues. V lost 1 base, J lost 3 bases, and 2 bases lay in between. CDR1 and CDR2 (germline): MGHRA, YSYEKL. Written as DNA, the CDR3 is TGCGCCAGCAGCCAAGCGACAGATACGCAGTATTTT. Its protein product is CASSQATDTQYF.

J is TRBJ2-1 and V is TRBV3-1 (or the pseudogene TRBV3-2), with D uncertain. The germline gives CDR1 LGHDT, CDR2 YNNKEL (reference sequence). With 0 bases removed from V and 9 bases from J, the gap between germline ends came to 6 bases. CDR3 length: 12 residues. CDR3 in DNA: TGTGCCAGCAGCCAAGAGCAGTTTGAGCAGTTCTTC. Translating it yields CASSQEQFEQFF.

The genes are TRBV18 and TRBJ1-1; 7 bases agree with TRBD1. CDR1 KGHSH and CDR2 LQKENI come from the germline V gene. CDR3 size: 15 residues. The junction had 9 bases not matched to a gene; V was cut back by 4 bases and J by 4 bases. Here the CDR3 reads CASSHSRQGLTEAFF. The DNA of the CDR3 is TGTGCCAGCTCACACAGCAGACAGGGTCTCACTGAAGCTTTCTTT.

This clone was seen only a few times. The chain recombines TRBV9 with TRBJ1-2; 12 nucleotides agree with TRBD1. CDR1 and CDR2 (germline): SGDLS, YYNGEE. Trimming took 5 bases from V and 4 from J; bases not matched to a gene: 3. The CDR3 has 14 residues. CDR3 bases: TGTGCCAGCAGTACGGGACAGGGGGCCTATGGCTACACCTTC. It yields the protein CASSTGQGAYGYTF.

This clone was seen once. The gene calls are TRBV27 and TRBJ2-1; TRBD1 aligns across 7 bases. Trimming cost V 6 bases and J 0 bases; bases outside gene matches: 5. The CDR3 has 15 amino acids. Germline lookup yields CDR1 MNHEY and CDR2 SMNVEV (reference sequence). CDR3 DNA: TGTGCCAGCAGCCCACAGGGGCGCTCCTACAATGAGCAGTTCTTC. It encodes CASSPQGRSYNEQFF.

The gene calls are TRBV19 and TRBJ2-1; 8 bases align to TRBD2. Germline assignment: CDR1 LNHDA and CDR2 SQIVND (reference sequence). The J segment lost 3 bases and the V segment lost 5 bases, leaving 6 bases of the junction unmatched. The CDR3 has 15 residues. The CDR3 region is CASSPLAGYYNEQFF. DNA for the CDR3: TGTGCCAGTAGTCCCTTAGCGGGGTACTACAATGAGCAGTTCTTC.

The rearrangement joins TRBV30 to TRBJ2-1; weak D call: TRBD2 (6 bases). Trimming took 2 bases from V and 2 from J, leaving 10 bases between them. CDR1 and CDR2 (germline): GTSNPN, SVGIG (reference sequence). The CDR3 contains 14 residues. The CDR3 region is CAWSLGGTYNEQFF. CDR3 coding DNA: TGTGCCTGGAGTCTTGGCGGGACCTACAATGAGCAGTTCTTC.

The CDR3, as DNA: TGTGCCTGGAGGACAACAGGCCTCTTCTATGGCTATGGCTACACCTTC. This translates into CAWRTTGLFYGYGYTF. The chain has TRBV30 and TRBJ1-2, with D tentatively TRBD1 (5 bases). CDR3 length equals 16 residues. From germline, CDR1 is GTSNPN and CDR2 SVGIG (reference sequence). Trimming took 3 bases from V and 4 from J, leaving 21 bases between them.